This TCR beta chain is drawn from a study of CD8+ T cells in alopecia areata. Study-level background: Tofacitinib administration to treated patients was oral, at 5 to 10 mg twice daily.

The investigators collected lesional scalp punch biopsies and peripheral blood from alopecia areata patients. Starting from PBMCs, sorting isolated CD4+ and CD8+ T cells. Sequencing templates came from extracted RNA that was reverse transcribed into cDNA. Profiled with immunoSEQ multiplex PCR; TCRdb holds only in-frame clones, not every one. The table has 80,000 to 100,000 clones, roughly 42% seen once. This CDR3 spans 11 amino acids. CDR1 and CDR2 from the germline V gene are SQVTM and ANQGSEA. General study results and limits: Scalp samples also yield sequences of resident alphabeta T cells from normal skin.

The sample holds a few counts of this clone. Its specificity is not known. The chain carries TRBV29-1 and TRBJ2-5; D is ambiguous. Near its end, the DNA agrees better with TRBJ2-7, so the J call may be wrong. This TCR came from a human donor with alopecia areata. Sequenced material: CD4+ T cells sorted from blood. CDR3 loop: CSGRKGDEQYF. Here the CDR3 DNA reads TGCAGCGGAAGAAAGGGTGACGAGCAGTACTTC.